The clone carrying this T cell receptor (beta chain) was counted many times. Its antigen is unknown. This specimen comes from a study of CD8 T cells in ankylosing spondylitis. Whole-study findings and limits: Matched ankylosing spondylitis synovial fluid reportedly showed significant enrichment of disease-linked clones. As for the disease-linked clones, they showed a CD8+ phenotype and occurred at relatively low frequencies in peripheral blood.

5'-RACE, quantitative and with molecular barcodes, yielded the TCR beta libraries. TCRdb analysed the 5' RACE reads with MiXCR anew, one entry per CDR3 protein. This table holds under 300,000 distinct CDR3 sequences, 8% to 11% found once. The V end was cut by 6 bases, the J end by 4 bases, with 6 bases between. The CDR3 runs 11 residues. The sample comprised blood, either unsorted or a sorted T cell fraction (not recorded which). This TCR derives from a male donor with ankylosing spondylitis or in good health (not recorded which). The rearrangement uses TRBV12-3 or TRBV12-4 and TRBJ1-1; no firm D call. In DNA, the CDR3 is TGTGCCAGCAGGGGTTTCACTGAAGCTTTCTTT. Translation: CASRGFTEAFF.